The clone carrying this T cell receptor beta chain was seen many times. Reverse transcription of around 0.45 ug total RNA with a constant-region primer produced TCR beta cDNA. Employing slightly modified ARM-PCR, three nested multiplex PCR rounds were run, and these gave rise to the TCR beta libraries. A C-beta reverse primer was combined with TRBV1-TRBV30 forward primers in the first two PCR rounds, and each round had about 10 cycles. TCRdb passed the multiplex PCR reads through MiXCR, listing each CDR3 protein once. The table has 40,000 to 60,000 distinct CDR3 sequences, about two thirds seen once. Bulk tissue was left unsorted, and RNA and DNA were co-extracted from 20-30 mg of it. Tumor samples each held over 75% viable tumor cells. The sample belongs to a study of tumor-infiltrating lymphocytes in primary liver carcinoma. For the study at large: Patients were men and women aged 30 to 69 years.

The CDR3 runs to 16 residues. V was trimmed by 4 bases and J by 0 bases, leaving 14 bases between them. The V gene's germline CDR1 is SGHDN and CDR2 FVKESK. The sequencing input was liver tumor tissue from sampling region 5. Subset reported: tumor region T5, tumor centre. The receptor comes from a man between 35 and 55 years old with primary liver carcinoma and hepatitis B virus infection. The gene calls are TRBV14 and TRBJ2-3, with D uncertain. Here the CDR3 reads CASSPGQKTSTDTQYF. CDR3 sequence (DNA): TGTGCCAGCAGCCCAGGTCAGAAAACTAGCACAGATACGCAGTATTTT.